This passage covers 5 T cell receptor beta chains from one sample sequenced in a study of Tregs in tolerant kidney transplant recipients. Sequenced by immunoSEQ multiplex PCR; TCRdb stores in-frame clones only, minus some. The sample comprises some 250,000 clones, 80% to 85% of which are singletons, and roughly 0.67% rests with the top ten. Material for sequencing was CD4+ T cells from blood. The receptors shown here come from a human donor in good health.

This chain uses TRBV5-5 with TRBJ1-6; D call uncertain. V gave up 2 bases and J gave up 8 bases, with 11 bases separating them. CDR3 length: 14 residues. Germline CDR1 SGHKS, CDR2 YYEKEE (reference sequence). The CDR3 DNA reads TGTGCCAGCAGCTTCGCAGGCCTGGATTCACCCCTCCACTTT. This translates into CASSFAGLDSPLHF.

In this sample, this clone turned up once. The chain recombines TRBV18 with TRBJ1-2, with 8 bases matching TRBD1. CDR3 size: 15 residues. The junction had 10 bases not matched to a gene; V was cut back by 6 bases and J by 4 bases. Germline lookup yields CDR1 KGHSH and CDR2 LQKENI. DNA for the CDR3: TGTGCCAGCTCTCCCGGACAGGGCGGGAGCTATGGCTACACCTTC. Residues: CASSPGQGGSYGYTF.

V is TRBV5-1 and J is TRBJ1-3, with 9 bases that match TRBD1. The V gene end was trimmed by 4 bases and the J gene end by 4 bases; junction bases not matched to a gene: 6. Germline V gives CDR1 SGHRS, CDR2 YFSETQ. This CDR3 is built from 15 residues. The CDR3 loop reads CASSPRTGEGNTIYF. The CDR3 coding sequence is TGCGCCAGCAGCCCCAGGACAGGGGAAGGAAACACCATATATTTT.

The gene calls are TRBV6-5 and TRBJ1-5; D unclear. CDR1 is MNHEY and CDR2 is SVGAGI in the germline V gene. The V and J ends lost 0 bases and 9 bases respectively, with 9 bases between them. The CDR3 runs to 13 residues. For the CDR3, the DNA is TGTGCCAGCAGTTACTCGGTAGGGAGGCCCCAGCATTTT. This sequence encodes CASSYSVGRPQHF.

CDR3 DNA sequence: TGCGCCAGCAGCTGGTACACCGGGACAGACTACAATGAGCAGTTCTTC. It yields the protein CASSWYTGTDYNEQFF. The chain recombines TRBV5-1 with TRBJ2-1; 7 bases line up with TRBD1. J was trimmed by 3 bases and V by 3 bases; bases with no gene match: 9. This CDR3 comprises 16 residues. Germline assignment: CDR1 SGHRS and CDR2 YFSETQ.